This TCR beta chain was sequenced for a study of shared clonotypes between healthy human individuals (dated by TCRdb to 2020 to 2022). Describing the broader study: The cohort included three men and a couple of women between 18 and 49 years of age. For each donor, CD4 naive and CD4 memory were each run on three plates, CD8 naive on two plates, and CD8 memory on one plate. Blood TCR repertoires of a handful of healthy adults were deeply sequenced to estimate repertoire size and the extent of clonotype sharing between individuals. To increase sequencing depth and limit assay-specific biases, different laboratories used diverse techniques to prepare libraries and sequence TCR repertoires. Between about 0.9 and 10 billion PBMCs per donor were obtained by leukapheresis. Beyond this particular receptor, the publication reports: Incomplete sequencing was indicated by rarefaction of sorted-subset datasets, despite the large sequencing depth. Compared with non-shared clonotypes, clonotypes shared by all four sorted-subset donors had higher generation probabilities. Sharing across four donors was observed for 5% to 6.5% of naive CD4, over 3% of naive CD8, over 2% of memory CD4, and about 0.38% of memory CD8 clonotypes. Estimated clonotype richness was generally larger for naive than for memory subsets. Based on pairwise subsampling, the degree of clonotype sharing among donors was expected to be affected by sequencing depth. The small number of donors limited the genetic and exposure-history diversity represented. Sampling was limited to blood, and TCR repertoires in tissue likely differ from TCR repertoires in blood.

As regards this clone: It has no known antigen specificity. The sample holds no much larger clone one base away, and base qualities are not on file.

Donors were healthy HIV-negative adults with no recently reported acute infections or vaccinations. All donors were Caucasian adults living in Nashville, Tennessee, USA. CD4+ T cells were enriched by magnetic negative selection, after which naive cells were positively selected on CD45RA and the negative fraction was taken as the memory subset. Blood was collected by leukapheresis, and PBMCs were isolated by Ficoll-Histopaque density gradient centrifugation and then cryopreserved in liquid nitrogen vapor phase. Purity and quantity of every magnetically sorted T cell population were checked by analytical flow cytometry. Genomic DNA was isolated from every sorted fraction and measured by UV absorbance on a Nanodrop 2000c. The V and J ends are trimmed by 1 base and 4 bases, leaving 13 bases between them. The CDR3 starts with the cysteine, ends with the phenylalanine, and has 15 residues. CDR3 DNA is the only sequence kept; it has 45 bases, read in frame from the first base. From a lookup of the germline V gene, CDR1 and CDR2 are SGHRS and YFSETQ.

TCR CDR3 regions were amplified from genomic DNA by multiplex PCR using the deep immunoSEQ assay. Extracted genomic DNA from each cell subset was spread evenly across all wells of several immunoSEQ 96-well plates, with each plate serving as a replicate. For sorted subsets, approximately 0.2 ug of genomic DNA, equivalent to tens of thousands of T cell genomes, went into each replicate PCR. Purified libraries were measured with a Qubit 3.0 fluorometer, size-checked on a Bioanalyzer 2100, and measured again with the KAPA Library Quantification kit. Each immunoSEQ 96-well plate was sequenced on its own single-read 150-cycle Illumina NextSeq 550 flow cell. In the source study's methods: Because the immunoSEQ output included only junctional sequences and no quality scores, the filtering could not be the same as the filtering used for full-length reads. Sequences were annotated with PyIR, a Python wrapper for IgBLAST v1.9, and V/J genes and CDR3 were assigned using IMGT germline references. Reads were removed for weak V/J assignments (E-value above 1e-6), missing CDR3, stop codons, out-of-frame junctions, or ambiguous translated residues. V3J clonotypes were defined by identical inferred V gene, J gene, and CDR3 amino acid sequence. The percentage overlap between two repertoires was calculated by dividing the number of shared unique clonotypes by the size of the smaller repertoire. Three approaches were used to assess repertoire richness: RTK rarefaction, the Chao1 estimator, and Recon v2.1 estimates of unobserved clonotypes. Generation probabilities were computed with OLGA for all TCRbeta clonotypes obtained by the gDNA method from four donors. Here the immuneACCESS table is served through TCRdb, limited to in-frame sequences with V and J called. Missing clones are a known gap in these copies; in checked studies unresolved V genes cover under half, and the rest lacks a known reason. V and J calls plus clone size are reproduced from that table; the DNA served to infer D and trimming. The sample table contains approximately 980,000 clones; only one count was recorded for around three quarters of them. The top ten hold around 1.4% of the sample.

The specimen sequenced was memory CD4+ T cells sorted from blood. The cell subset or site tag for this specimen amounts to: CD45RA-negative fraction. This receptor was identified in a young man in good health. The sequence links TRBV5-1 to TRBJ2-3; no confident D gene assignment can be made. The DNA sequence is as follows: TGCGCCAGCAGCTTGCAAGGGTGGGTCTCAGATACGCAGTATTTT. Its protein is CASSLQGWVSDTQYF.